Included here is one TCR beta chain sequence, with context. Its cognate antigen has yet to be identified. No quality values exist for individual bases; no much larger clone is one base distant. This same CDR3 is encoded by further DNA sequences in the sample. Donors were healthy HIV-negative adults with no recently reported acute infections or vaccinations. Every donor was a Caucasian adult residing in Nashville, Tennessee, USA. CD4+ T cells were enriched by magnetic negative selection, after which naive cells were positively selected on CD45RA and the negative fraction was taken as the memory subset. Blood was obtained by leukapheresis, after which PBMCs were separated by Ficoll-Histopaque density gradient centrifugation and cryopreserved in liquid nitrogen vapor phase. Analytical flow cytometry was used to check the purity and quantity of every magnetically sorted T cell population. Genomic DNA was isolated from each sorted fraction and quantified by UV absorbance on a Nanodrop 2000c.

This record comes from a study of shared clonotypes between healthy human individuals (dated by TCRdb to between 2020 and 2021). About the investigation overall: A few men and a couple of women, aged 18 to 49 years, made up the cohort. Per donor, three plates each were used for CD4 naive and CD4 memory, two for CD8 naive, and one for CD8 memory. The study deeply sequenced blood TCR repertoires of about five healthy adults to estimate repertoire size and the extent of clonotype sharing between individuals. Libraries were prepared and TCR repertoires were sequenced by different laboratories using diverse techniques, in order to increase sequencing depth and limit assay-specific biases. Leukapheresis yielded between about 0.85 and 10 billion PBMCs per donor. Overall study results and their limits: Naive subsets generally had larger estimated clonotype richness than memory subsets. Clonotypes shared by all four sorted-subset donors showed higher generation probabilities than non-shared clonotypes. Even with the large sequencing depth, rarefaction of the sorted-subset datasets indicated that sequencing was incomplete. Sampling was restricted to blood, and TCR repertoires in tissue are likely to differ from TCR repertoires in blood. Sharing across a handful of donors was observed for approximately 4.6% of naive CD4, under 4% of naive CD8, around 2.5% of memory CD4, and around 0.44% of memory CD8 clonotypes. Based on pairwise subsampling, the degree of clonotype sharing among donors was expected to be affected by sequencing depth. The small number of donors limited the genetic and exposure-history diversity represented.

TCR CDR3 regions were amplified from genomic DNA by multiplex PCR using the deep immunoSEQ assay. Extracted genomic DNA from each cell subset was spread evenly across all wells of several immunoSEQ 96-well plates, with each plate serving as a replicate. For sorted subsets, each replicate PCR was loaded with roughly 190 ng genomic DNA, equivalent to 30,000 to 35,000 T cell genomes. Purified libraries were quantified with a Qubit 3.0 fluorometer, sized on a Bioanalyzer 2100, and re-quantified with the KAPA Library Quantification kit. A separate single-read 150-cycle Illumina NextSeq 550 flow cell was used to sequence each immunoSEQ 96-well plate. In the original analysis: Because the immunoSEQ output held only junctional sequences and lacked quality scores, the filtering could not match the filtering applied to full-length reads. Sequences were annotated with PyIR, a Python wrapper for IgBLAST v1.9, using IMGT germline references to assign V/J genes and CDR3. Reads were removed for weak V/J assignments (E-value above 1e-6), missing CDR3, stop codons, out-of-frame junctions, or ambiguous translated residues. V3J clonotypes were defined as sequences sharing the same inferred V gene, J gene, and CDR3 amino acid sequence. Percentage overlap between repertoires was computed as shared unique clonotypes divided by the size of the smaller repertoire. Richness of each repertoire was evaluated using RTK rarefaction, the Chao1 estimator, and Recon v2.1 estimates of unobserved clonotypes. Generation probabilities for all TCRbeta clonotypes obtained by the gDNA method from several donors were computed using OLGA. In its TCRdb copy, this immuneACCESS table keeps in-frame sequences only and misses some clones. Where compared with another copy, unresolved V genes explain less than half of these, and the others have no known cause. That table gives V, J and clone size, and the DNA gave D and trimming. The sample contains over 2 million clones, just under 95% of them found a single time. Of the sample, 0.37% falls within the top ten clones.

Trimming takes 3 bases off V and 6 bases off J; junction bases not matched to a gene: 4. The CDR3 sequence holds 13 residues, the cysteine and phenylalanine included. Just CDR3 DNA is preserved here, 39 bases in frame from base 1. Based on the germline V gene (reference sequence), the CDR1 and CDR2 sequences are MNHEY and SMNVEV. Recombination joined TRBV27 with TRBJ1-2, with 7 middle bases fitting TRBD1. Sequencing used naive CD4+ T cells from PBMCs. Sample cell subset or site, as interpreted from the label and publication: CD45RA+ positively selected. The origin of this receptor is a man aged 18 to 29 in good health. Some clones in this sample may be carry-over from other donors' samples. The DNA reads as follows: TGTGCCAGCAGTTTCAGGGGGGGGGATGGCTACACCTTC. This encodes CASSFRGGDGYTF.